One sample yielded the 26 T cell receptor beta chains listed below, sequenced in a study of patients and donors after allogeneic stem cell transplantation. TCRdb processed the RT-PCR reads anew with MiXCR; each CDR3 protein has one entry. The sample shows under 95,000 distinct CDR3 sequences, roughly 4.9% of them seen only once. Sequencing input: blood, either unsorted or a sorted T cell fraction (not recorded which). These receptor sequences come from a human donor who was either an allogeneic HSCT recipient or a stem cell or donor lymphocyte infusion donor (not recorded which). It is not recorded whose cells these are; they may come from a transplant donor.

In its sample, this clonotype was seen many times. The chain uses TRBV7-9 and TRBJ2-3, with D possibly TRBD2 on 7 matching bases. The CDR3 runs 16 residues. CDR1 is SEHNR and CDR2 is FQNEAQ in the germline V gene (reference sequence). Between the trimmed V and J ends, which lost 1 base and 1 base, there was a span of 12 bases. The CDR3 DNA reads as TGTGCCAGCAGCTTAGGCTGGGAGGGGGGCACAGATACGCAGTATTTT. As protein: CASSLGWEGGTDTQYF.

This clonotype was counted only a few times. The rearrangement uses TRBV20-1 and TRBJ1-5, with TRBD1 matching over 7 bases. J was trimmed by 5 bases and V by 2 bases; bases with no gene match: 6. Germline-derived CDR1 and CDR2 are DFQATT and SNEGSKA (reference sequence). The CDR3 is made up of 14 amino acids. This chain's CDR3 is CSARTDREYQPQHF. The CDR3 DNA is TGCAGTGCTAGAACCGACAGGGAGTATCAGCCCCAGCATTTT.

This clonotype was seen ten or more times. The chain links TRBV9 to TRBJ2-5, with D perhaps matching TRBD1 or TRBD2 (6 bases each). The germline V and J ends were trimmed by 4 bases and 7 bases, with 17 bases remaining between them. Germline lookup yields CDR1 SGDLS and CDR2 YYNGEE. This CDR3 is 14 amino acids long. This chain's CDR3 is CASSPSGAEWTQYF. The CDR3 DNA sequence: TGTGCCAGCAGCCCCTCGGGGGCCGAGTGGACCCAGTACTTC.

The sample holds one count of this clonotype. Being one base from a much bigger clone, this may be a read error. This chain links TRBV2 with TRBJ2-7, with D maybe TRBD1 (6 bases). CDR3 length: 16 amino acids. The germline CDR1 and CDR2 sequences are SNHLY and FYNNEI. Trimming took 6 bases from V and 4 from J, leaving 22 bases between them. DNA of the CDR3: TGTGCCAGCAGAGAGCGGTTCAGTTGGCAGGGGTACGAGCAGTACTTC. Its translation: CASRERFSWQGYEQYF.

The chain employs TRBV3-1 and TRBJ1-3; D call uncertain. The V gene lost 3 bases and the J gene lost 3 bases, with 6 bases spanning the gap. The CDR3 runs 13 residues. The germline gives CDR1 LGHDT, CDR2 YNNKEL (reference sequence). The CDR3 is CASSHQIGNTIYF. The CDR3, as DNA: TGTGCCAGCAGCCACCAGATTGGAAACACCATATATTTT.

Many counts were recorded for this clonotype. This chain uses TRBV18 with TRBJ1-1; the D gene is possibly TRBD1 (6 bases). Between the trimmed V and J ends, which lost 5 bases and 5 bases, there was a span of 18 bases. Germline-derived CDR1 and CDR2 are KGHSH and LQKENI. The CDR3 spans 15 residues. The CDR3 protein is CASSSGTGRATEAFF. CDR3 sequence (DNA): TGTGCCAGCTCATCGGGAACAGGGCGAGCTACTGAAGCTTTCTTT.

The table lists this clonotype with many counts. V and J are TRBV29-1 and TRBJ2-7, with D possibly being TRBD1 (5 bases). Germline loops: CDR1 SQVTM, CDR2 ANQGSEA. The CDR3 loop spans 14 amino acids. Trimming took off 0 bases at V and 4 bases at J, with 13 bases between the two ends. CDR3 in DNA: TGCAGCGTTGAAGAGCCAGGGAAATTGTACGAGCAGTACTTC. Protein sequence: CSVEEPGKLYEQYF.

The chain couples TRBV19 to TRBJ2-1, with 10 bases fitting TRBD2. This CDR3 has 16 residues. The V gene end was trimmed by 3 bases and the J gene end by 8 bases; junction bases not matched to a gene: 10. The V gene's germline CDR1 is LNHDA and CDR2 SQIVND (reference sequence). For the CDR3, the DNA is TGTGCCAGTAGTATGTCGAGCGGGGGGGCCAGAGATGAGCAGTTCTTC. Translated, it gives CASSMSSGGARDEQFF. The full variable domain, its missing parts supplied by reference TRBV19 and TRBJ2-1, is DGGITQSPKYLFRKEGQNVTLSCEQNLNHDAMYWYRQDPGQGLRLIYYSQIVNDFQKGDIAEGYSVSREKKESFPLTVTSAQKNPTAFYLCASSMSSGGARDEQFFGPGTRLTVL.

This clonotype occurred many times. V usage is TRBV5-6 and J usage is TRBJ2-2, with D possibly TRBD2 on 7 matching bases. Germline V gene data show CDR1 as SGHDT and CDR2 as YYEEEE. CDR3 length equals 15 residues. V lost 1 base to trimming and J lost 3 bases, with 10 bases between them. This chain's CDR3 is CASSLRGAHTGELFF. In DNA form, the CDR3 reads TGTGCCAGCAGCTTGCGGGGGGCGCACACCGGGGAGCTGTTTTTT. The full variable domain, completed using reference TRBV5-6 and TRBJ2-2, is DAGVTQSPTHLIKTRGQQVTLRCSPKSGHDTVSWYQQALGQGPQFIFQYYEEEERQRGNFPDRFSGHQFPNYSSELNVNALLLGDSALYLCASSLRGAHTGELFFGEGSRLTVL.

This clonotype was observed many times. V gene TRBV6-2 or TRBV6-3 combines with J gene TRBJ2-1; 10 nucleotides line up with TRBD2. This CDR3 region has 17 residues. The germline gives CDR1 MNHEY, CDR2 SVGEGT. Trimming cost V 4 bases and J 7 bases; bases outside gene matches: 13. CDR3 sequence (DNA): TGTGCCAGCAGTTCGCGGCCCAGCGGGAGGGCTAGGAATGAGCAGTTCTTC. It encodes CASSSRPSGRARNEQFF.

This clonotype was found a few times. CDR3 amino acids: CASSENHSNQPQHF. For the CDR3, the DNA is TGTGCCAGCAGTGAAAACCATAGCAATCAGCCCCAGCATTTT. This sequence joins TRBV6-1 and TRBJ1-5; D remains ambiguous. The length of the CDR3 is 14 residues. Looked up from germline, CDR1 is MNHNS and CDR2 is SASEGT. The V end was cut by 2 bases, the J end by 0 bases, with 5 bases between.

This clonotype was observed many times. The V call is TRBV10-3, the J call TRBJ1-5; D is possibly TRBD1 (5 bases). This CDR3 has 13 amino acids. Germline V CDR1 and CDR2: ENHRY, SYGVKD. V was cut by 6 bases and J by 4 bases, with 10 bases left in between. The CDR3 region is CAIRDNENQPQHF. DNA for the CDR3: TGTGCCATCAGGGACAATGAGAATCAGCCCCAGCATTTT.

There are many counts of this clonotype. This chain connects TRBV5-1 to TRBJ2-2, with 13 positions matching TRBD2. This CDR3 comprises 17 residues. Trimming cost V 4 bases and J 1 base; bases outside gene matches: 4. Germline values: CDR1 SGHRS, CDR2 YFSETQ. CDR3 sequence: CASSPRLAGGNTGELFF. The DNA of the CDR3 is TGCGCCAGCAGCCCTCGACTAGCGGGGGGGAACACCGGGGAGCTGTTTTTT.

The chain is built from TRBV6-1 and TRBJ2-3; no firm D call. Trimming took 7 bases from V and 2 from J, leaving 7 bases between them. The CDR3 is 12 amino acids. Germline CDR1 and CDR2: MNHNS and SASEGT. The CDR3 sequence: CASTLNTDTQYF. Here the CDR3 DNA reads TGTGCCAGCACCCTTAACACAGATACGCAGTATTTT.

In this sample, this clonotype turned up many times. The gene calls are TRBV11-3 and TRBJ2-1; perhaps TRBD1 as D (6 bases). Trimming removed 6 bases from V and 7 bases from J, with 13 bases in between. Germline V gene lookup returns CDR1 SGHNT and CDR2 YENEEA. This CDR3 contains 13 residues. CDR3 protein: CASSPQGWNEQFF. The DNA of the CDR3 is TGTGCCAGCAGTCCACAGGGATGGAATGAGCAGTTCTTC.

This clonotype is labeled medium-sized. The V call is TRBV29-1, the J call TRBJ2-7, with 14 positions matching TRBD2. Germline V gives CDR1 SQVTM, CDR2 ANQGSEA. Unmatched junction bases numbered 5, after V lost 4 bases and J lost 6 bases. This CDR3 is built from 14 residues. The CDR3 nucleotides read TGCAGCGTTGCGACTAGCGGGGGGGCAGGCGAGCAGTACTTC. It encodes CSVATSGGAGEQYF.

This clonotype was seen repeatedly, ten times or more. The chain employs TRBV12-3 or TRBV12-4 and TRBJ1-1, with TRBD1 as a possible D gene (6 bases). The CDR3 sequence is 13 residues long. The V gene lost 6 bases and the J gene lost 3 bases, with 11 bases spanning the gap. The CDR3 reads CASSLTGYTEAFF. The CDR3 DNA reads as TGTGCCAGCAGCCTGACAGGTTACACTGAAGCTTTCTTT.

The J gene is TRBJ2-2, the V gene TRBV6-4; D is tentatively TRBD1 or TRBD2 (5 bases each). CDR1 and CDR2 (germline): MRHNA, SNTAGT. Trimming removed 0 bases at V and 6 bases at J, with 8 bases between. The CDR3 loop spans 14 amino acids. The CDR3, as DNA: TGTGCCAGCAGTGACTCATGGGGGTCCGGGGAGCTGTTTTTT. Translating gives CASSDSWGSGELFF.

This clonotype was recorded many times. The chain recombines TRBV7-2 with TRBJ2-1; TRBD2 aligns across 8 bases. The V gene's germline CDR1 is SGHTA and CDR2 FQGNSA. The CDR3 totals 15 residues. The V and J ends lost 4 bases and 8 bases, in that order; junction bases with no gene match: 10. In DNA, the CDR3 is TGTGCCAGCAGCTATGGGCGGGAGGTCGGGGATGAGCAGTTCTTC. It is translated as CASSYGREVGDEQFF.

Many counts were recorded for this clonotype. This chain joins TRBV7-9 and TRBJ2-5, with D tentatively TRBD2 (5 bases). Between the trimmed V and J ends, which lost 1 base and 5 bases, there was a span of 17 bases. The CDR3 has 16 residues. The V gene's germline CDR1 is SEHNR and CDR2 FQNEAQ (reference sequence). The CDR3 nucleotides read TGTGCCAGCAGCTTAGTGTTGGCTTTACCGGGGGAGACCCAGTACTTC. It is translated as CASSLVLALPGETQYF.

The chain carries TRBV2 and TRBJ2-2; D not certain. CDR1 is SNHLY, CDR2 FYNNEI, per germline. The V end lost 7 bases, the J end lost 4 bases, and 13 bases lay between the germline ends. The CDR3 extends over 14 amino acids. Here the CDR3 DNA reads TGTGCCAGCAAGGGCGGATCCGTCACCGGGGAGCTGTTTTTT. It specifies CASKGGSVTGELFF.

The rearrangement links TRBV6-1 to TRBJ1-1, with 7 bases aligning to TRBD1. CDR1 MNHNS and CDR2 SASEGT come from the germline V gene. The CDR3 runs 15 residues. With V trimmed by 1 base and J by 9 bases, 11 bases remained unmatched. This CDR3 reads CASSEGGTVARQAFF. The CDR3 nucleotides are TGTGCCAGCAGTGAAGGGGGGACAGTCGCGAGGCAAGCTTTCTTT.

This clonotype was counted at least ten times. This chain links TRBV11-2 with TRBJ2-5; the D gene is possibly TRBD2 (6 bases). V lost 5 bases and J lost 4, with 20 bases in between. The germline CDR1 and CDR2 sequences are SGHAT and FQNNGV. The CDR3 runs 16 residues. DNA for the CDR3: TGTGCCAGCAGCACCACTGGGACTTCCTTGTTAGAGACCCAGTACTTC. Amino acids: CASSTTGTSLLETQYF. Looking up the rest from reference TRBV11-2 and TRBJ2-5 gives the full variable domain: EAGVAQSPRYKIIEKRQSVAFWCNPISGHATLYWYQQILGQGPKLLIQFQNNGVVDDSQLPKDRFSAERLKGVDSTLKIQPAKLEDSAVYLCASSTTGTSLLETQYFGPGTRLLVL.

This clonotype was seen ten or more times. The chain has TRBV29-1 and TRBJ2-7, with D perhaps TRBD1 or TRBD2 (5 bases each). This CDR3 is 13 amino acids long. V lost 4 bases, J lost 7 bases, and 17 bases lay in between. The germline gives CDR1 SQVTM, CDR2 ANQGSEA. In DNA, the CDR3 is TGCAGCGTTGGAAGGGGAGCGCAGGGTGAGCAGTACTTC. It encodes CSVGRGAQGEQYF.

This clonotype was recorded a few times. This rearrangement joins TRBV10-3 to TRBJ1-2; D unresolved. The CDR3 is 15 residues long. The germline V gene encodes CDR1 ENHRY and CDR2 SYGVKD. V was cut by 3 bases and J by 2 bases, with 13 bases left in between. The CDR3 DNA follows: TGTGCCATCAGTGATGAGCGGGGATCAAACTATGGCTACACCTTC. Protein product: CAISDERGSNYGYTF.

The sample holds many counts of this clonotype. The CDR3 reads CASSPSGRGYEQYF. The CDR3 DNA reads TGCGCCAGCAGCCCGAGCGGGAGAGGCTACGAGCAGTACTTC. The chain carries TRBV5-1 and TRBJ2-7, with 8 bases fitting TRBD2. Per germline, CDR1 SGHRS and CDR2 YFSETQ. V shed 4 bases, J shed 3 bases, and the junction held 6 bases outside the gene matches. This CDR3 has 14 residues.